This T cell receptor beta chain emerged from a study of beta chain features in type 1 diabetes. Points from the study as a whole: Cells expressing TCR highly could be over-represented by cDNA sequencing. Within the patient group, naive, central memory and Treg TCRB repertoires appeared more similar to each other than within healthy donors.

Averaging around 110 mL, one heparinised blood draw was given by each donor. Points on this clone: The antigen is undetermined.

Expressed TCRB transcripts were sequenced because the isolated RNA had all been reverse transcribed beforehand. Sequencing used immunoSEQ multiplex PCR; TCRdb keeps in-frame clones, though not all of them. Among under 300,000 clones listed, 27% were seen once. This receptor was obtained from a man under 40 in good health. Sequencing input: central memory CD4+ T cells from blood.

CDR3 in DNA: TGTGCCAGCATGGGAGGGCAATGGGCGGACGATGAGCAGTTCTTC. Translation gives CASMGGQWADDEQFF. The J gene is TRBJ2-1, the V gene TRBV6-5, with 7 bases identical to TRBD2. The CDR3 runs to 15 residues. Looked up from germline, CDR1 is MNHEY and CDR2 is SVGAGI. With V trimmed by 7 bases and J by 8 bases, 14 bases remained unmatched.